These 16 T cell receptor beta chains came from one sample sequenced in a study of blood T cell repertoires in COVID-19. Libraries were prepared by immunoSEQ multiplex PCR; TCRdb keeps only in-frame clonotypes and omits some of them. The sample has about 230,000 clones; 85% to 90% are singletons. Sequenced sample: peripheral blood. The receptors originated from a man aged 45-65 years with COVID-19, enrolled during active disease.

V and J are TRBV11-3 and TRBJ2-1; D is unresolved. Looked up from germline, CDR1 is SGHNT and CDR2 is YENEEA. There are 13 residues in the CDR3. Trimming took off 3 bases at V and 1 base at J, with 4 bases between the two ends. In DNA, the CDR3 is TGTGCCAGCAGCTTGAGTTCCTACAATGAGCAGTTCTTC. Protein: CASSLSSYNEQFF.

The rearrangement uses TRBV19 and TRBJ1-5; D unresolved. The CDR3 contains 15 residues. Trimming took 3 bases from V and 3 from J, leaving 12 bases between them. Germline CDR1 reads LNHDA; CDR2 reads SQIVND (reference sequence). In DNA form, the CDR3 reads TGTGCCAGTAGTATTCTTCGAGGGTACAATCAGCCCCAGCATTTT. Residues: CASSILRGYNQPQHF.

The rearrangement joins TRBV6-2 or TRBV6-3 to TRBJ2-3, with D possibly TRBD1 on 7 matching bases. Trimming left V 6 bases short and J 2 bases short, with 15 bases between. The CDR3 sequence is 15 residues long. The germline V gene has CDR1 MNHEY and CDR2 SVGEGT. DNA of the CDR3: TGTGCCAGCAGCTGGCGGGACAGCCCCACAGATACGCAGTATTTT. Amino acid sequence: CASSWRDSPTDTQYF.

This clone has just a few counts. The V gene is TRBV2, the J gene TRBJ1-5, with 8 bases lining up with TRBD1. Germline CDR1 SNHLY, CDR2 FYNNEI. The ends lost 2 bases at V and 6 bases at J; junction bases unmatched: 9. CDR3 length: 16 amino acids. The CDR3 is CASSESRTGLGQPQHF. In nucleotides, the CDR3 is TGTGCCAGCAGTGAAAGTAGGACAGGGTTAGGTCAGCCCCAGCATTTT.

The chain has TRBV6-2 or TRBV6-3 and TRBJ2-1; D may be TRBD1 (7 bases). Looked up from germline, CDR1 is MNHEY and CDR2 is SVGEGT. This CDR3 contains 15 residues. Trimming cost V 6 bases and J 3 bases, with 15 bases left between them. CDR3 bases: TGTGCCAGCAGCAGATTTCAGGGGGGCTACAATGAGCAGTTCTTC. Its translation: CASSRFQGGYNEQFF.

CDR3 sequence: CASSPRDRGIGYTF. CDR3 DNA sequence: TGTGCCAGCAGTCCCCGGGACAGGGGGATTGGCTACACCTTC. The chain links TRBV27 to TRBJ1-2, with TRBD1 matching 11 bases. From germline, CDR1 is MNHEY and CDR2 SMNVEV (reference sequence). The trim removed 5 bases at V and 7 bases at J, leaving 6 bases unmatched. The CDR3 totals 14 residues.

The chain combines TRBV19 with TRBJ1-1, with 9 bases lining up with TRBD1. The germline CDR1 and CDR2 sequences are LNHDA and SQIVND (reference sequence). V shed 1 base, J shed 7 bases, and the junction held 4 bases outside the gene matches. The CDR3 has 14 amino acids. Here the CDR3 DNA reads TGTGCCAGTAGTATAGTCGGGACAGGGCGTGAAGCTTTCTTT. This gives the protein CASSIVGTGREAFF. The complete variable domain, with remaining parts taken from reference TRBV19 and TRBJ1-1, reads DGGITQSPKYLFRKEGQNVTLSCEQNLNHDAMYWYRQDPGQGLRLIYYSQIVNDFQKGDIAEGYSVSREKKESFPLTVTSAQKNPTAFYLCASSIVGTGREAFFGQGTRLTVV.

The chain carries TRBV5-8 and TRBJ2-1; 7 bases match TRBD2. J lost 5 bases, V lost 6 bases, and 8 bases had no gene match. The CDR3 is 14 residues long. Germline-derived CDR1 and CDR2 are SGHTS and YDEGEE. In DNA, the CDR3 is TGTGCCAGCATTGGGCGGGAGTATAACAATGAGCAGTTCTTC. Protein product: CASIGREYNNEQFF.

The chain links TRBV18 to TRBJ2-3; 10 bases are shared with TRBD2. The V segment lost 9 bases and the J segment 2 bases; nucleotides outside the gene matches: 8. The CDR3 consists of 15 residues. The V gene's germline CDR1 is KGHSH and CDR2 LQKENI. CDR3 bases: TGTGCCAGTCAGCTAGCGGGGGACCTCACAGATACGCAGTATTTT. Translation gives CASQLAGDLTDTQYF.

A single count supports this clone. The chain joins TRBV9 to TRBJ1-6, with D perhaps TRBD1 (6 bases). The length of the CDR3 is 13 residues. V lost 5 bases to trimming and J lost 9 bases, with 12 bases between them. Per germline, CDR1 SGDLS and CDR2 YYNGEE. CDR3: CASRGQIGSPLHF. The CDR3 DNA reads TGTGCCAGCAGAGGACAGATCGGTTCACCCCTCCACTTT.

The V gene is TRBV19, the J gene TRBJ1-4; 7 nucleotides line up with TRBD1. Germline loops: CDR1 LNHDA, CDR2 SQIVND (reference sequence). The CDR3 totals 14 residues. V was pared by 3 bases and J by 7 bases, with 5 bases of the junction left unmatched. In DNA, the CDR3 is TGTGCCAGTAGTATCAGCAGACAGGGTGAAAAACTGTTTTTT. Its protein is CASSISRQGEKLFF. Full variable domain (remainder filled in from reference TRBV19 and TRBJ1-4): DGGITQSPKYLFRKEGQNVTLSCEQNLNHDAMYWYRQDPGQGLRLIYYSQIVNDFQKGDIAEGYSVSREKKESFPLTVTSAQKNPTAFYLCASSISRQGEKLFFGSGTQLSVL.

The chain couples TRBV2 to TRBJ1-5, with 7 bases matching TRBD1. Germline V CDR1 and CDR2: SNHLY, FYNNEI. The CDR3 is made up of 14 amino acids. The trim removed 3 bases at V and 3 bases at J, leaving 2 bases unmatched. The DNA for the CDR3 is TGTGCCAGCAGTGATGACAGGGTCAATCAGCCCCAGCATTTT. This encodes CASSDDRVNQPQHF. Looking up the rest from reference TRBV2 and TRBJ1-5 gives the full variable domain: EPEVTQTPSHQVTQMGQEVILRCVPISNHLYFYWYRQILGQKVEFLVSFYNNEISEKSEIFDDQFSVERPDGSNFTLKIRSTKLEDSAMYFCASSDDRVNQPQHFGDGTRLSIL.

This clone turned up a few times. The chain links TRBV19 to TRBJ1-5; D not certain. The germline CDR1 and CDR2 sequences are LNHDA and SQIVND (reference sequence). The CDR3 is 17 amino acids. The V gene lost 7 bases and the J gene lost 0 bases, with 19 bases spanning the gap. The CDR3 loop reads CASTIDRGSFSNQPQHF. DNA for the CDR3: TGTGCCAGTACCATAGACCGGGGTTCCTTTAGCAATCAGCCCCAGCATTTT. Variable domain in full (rest from reference TRBV19 and TRBJ1-5): DGGITQSPKYLFRKEGQNVTLSCEQNLNHDAMYWYRQDPGQGLRLIYYSQIVNDFQKGDIAEGYSVSREKKESFPLTVTSAQKNPTAFYLCASTIDRGSFSNQPQHFGDGTRLSIL.

The chain carries TRBV7-9 and TRBJ1-1; 8 bases fit TRBD1. From germline, CDR1 is SEHNR and CDR2 FQNEAQ (reference sequence). V shed 0 bases and J 1 base; nucleotides not matched to a gene: 4. There are 16 residues in the CDR3. The CDR3 coding sequence is TGTGCCAGCAGCTTAGCTCCCGGACAGGGGAACACTGAAGCTTTCTTT. This translates into CASSLAPGQGNTEAFF.

The V call is TRBV4-3, the J call TRBJ2-5; a weak D match, TRBD1 (5 bases). V lost 1 base, J lost 4 bases, and 7 bases lay in between. CDR1 LGHNA and CDR2 YSLEER come from the germline V gene. CDR3 length: 13 amino acids. The CDR3 protein is CASSQGRVETQYF. The CDR3, as DNA: TGCGCCAGCAGCCAAGGCAGGGTAGAGACCCAGTACTTC.

The chain is built from TRBV27 and TRBJ2-1, with D possibly TRBD2 on 5 matching bases. Germline lookup yields CDR1 MNHEY and CDR2 SMNVEV (reference sequence). The CDR3 extends over 15 amino acids. V lost 2 bases and J 0 bases, leaving 8 bases between the germline ends. CDR3 bases: TGTGCCAGCAGTTTAGACGGGAACTCCTACAATGAGCAGTTCTTC. Its translation: CASSLDGNSYNEQFF.